This T cell receptor beta chain was identified during a study of T cell responses to AZD1222 COVID-19 vaccine. Points from the study as a whole: Reportedly, nearly half of unique spike TCRs recognized epitopes outside B.1.351/B.1.1.7 mutations. Repertoires were sampled only after the peak T cell response.

TCRdb keeps only in-frame clones here, not all; method: immunoSEQ multiplex PCR. The table shows under 150,000 clones, with over 90% occurring only once. On this clone: Its antigen is undetermined.

Germline lookup yields CDR1 SGHTA and CDR2 FQGTGA. This CDR3 is built from 12 residues. V was trimmed by 2 bases and J by 7 bases, leaving 7 bases between them. The chain has TRBV7-3 and TRBJ2-3, with D uncertain. The receptor was isolated from an adult in good health. Specimen: peripheral blood, collected on day 0 of AZD1222 vaccination. CDR3 sequence (DNA): TGTGCCAGCAGCTTATCGGCTAATACGCAGTATTTT. Amino acid sequence: CASSLSANTQYF.